This T cell receptor (beta chain) was sequenced for a study of blood T cell repertoires in COVID-19. For the study at large: COVID-19 samples, acute and convalescent, were from the United States, Italy and Spain. PBMCs, B-cell-depleted T cells, or T cells provided the cDNA or gDNA that made up the material.

Clones were read by immunoSEQ multiplex PCR, and TCRdb kept only the in-frame ones, dropping some. The data hold about 340,000 clones, with 65% to 90% observed a single time. Individuals drawn from 24 US areas were about 18 to 95 years old. V trimming: 5 bases; J trimming: 10 bases; junction bases outside the gene matches: 9. The CDR3 totals 15 residues. Germline values: CDR1 SGHTA, CDR2 FQGNSA. The sample taken for sequencing was PBMCs or T cells enriched from blood (not recorded which). V is TRBV7-2 and J is TRBJ1-6, with 9 bases lining up with TRBD1. This TCR came from a woman in her thirties or forties with acute COVID-19. CDR3: CASSPETGGYSPLHF. CDR3 bases: TGTGCCAGCAGCCCGGAGACAGGGGGATACTCACCCCTCCACTTT.